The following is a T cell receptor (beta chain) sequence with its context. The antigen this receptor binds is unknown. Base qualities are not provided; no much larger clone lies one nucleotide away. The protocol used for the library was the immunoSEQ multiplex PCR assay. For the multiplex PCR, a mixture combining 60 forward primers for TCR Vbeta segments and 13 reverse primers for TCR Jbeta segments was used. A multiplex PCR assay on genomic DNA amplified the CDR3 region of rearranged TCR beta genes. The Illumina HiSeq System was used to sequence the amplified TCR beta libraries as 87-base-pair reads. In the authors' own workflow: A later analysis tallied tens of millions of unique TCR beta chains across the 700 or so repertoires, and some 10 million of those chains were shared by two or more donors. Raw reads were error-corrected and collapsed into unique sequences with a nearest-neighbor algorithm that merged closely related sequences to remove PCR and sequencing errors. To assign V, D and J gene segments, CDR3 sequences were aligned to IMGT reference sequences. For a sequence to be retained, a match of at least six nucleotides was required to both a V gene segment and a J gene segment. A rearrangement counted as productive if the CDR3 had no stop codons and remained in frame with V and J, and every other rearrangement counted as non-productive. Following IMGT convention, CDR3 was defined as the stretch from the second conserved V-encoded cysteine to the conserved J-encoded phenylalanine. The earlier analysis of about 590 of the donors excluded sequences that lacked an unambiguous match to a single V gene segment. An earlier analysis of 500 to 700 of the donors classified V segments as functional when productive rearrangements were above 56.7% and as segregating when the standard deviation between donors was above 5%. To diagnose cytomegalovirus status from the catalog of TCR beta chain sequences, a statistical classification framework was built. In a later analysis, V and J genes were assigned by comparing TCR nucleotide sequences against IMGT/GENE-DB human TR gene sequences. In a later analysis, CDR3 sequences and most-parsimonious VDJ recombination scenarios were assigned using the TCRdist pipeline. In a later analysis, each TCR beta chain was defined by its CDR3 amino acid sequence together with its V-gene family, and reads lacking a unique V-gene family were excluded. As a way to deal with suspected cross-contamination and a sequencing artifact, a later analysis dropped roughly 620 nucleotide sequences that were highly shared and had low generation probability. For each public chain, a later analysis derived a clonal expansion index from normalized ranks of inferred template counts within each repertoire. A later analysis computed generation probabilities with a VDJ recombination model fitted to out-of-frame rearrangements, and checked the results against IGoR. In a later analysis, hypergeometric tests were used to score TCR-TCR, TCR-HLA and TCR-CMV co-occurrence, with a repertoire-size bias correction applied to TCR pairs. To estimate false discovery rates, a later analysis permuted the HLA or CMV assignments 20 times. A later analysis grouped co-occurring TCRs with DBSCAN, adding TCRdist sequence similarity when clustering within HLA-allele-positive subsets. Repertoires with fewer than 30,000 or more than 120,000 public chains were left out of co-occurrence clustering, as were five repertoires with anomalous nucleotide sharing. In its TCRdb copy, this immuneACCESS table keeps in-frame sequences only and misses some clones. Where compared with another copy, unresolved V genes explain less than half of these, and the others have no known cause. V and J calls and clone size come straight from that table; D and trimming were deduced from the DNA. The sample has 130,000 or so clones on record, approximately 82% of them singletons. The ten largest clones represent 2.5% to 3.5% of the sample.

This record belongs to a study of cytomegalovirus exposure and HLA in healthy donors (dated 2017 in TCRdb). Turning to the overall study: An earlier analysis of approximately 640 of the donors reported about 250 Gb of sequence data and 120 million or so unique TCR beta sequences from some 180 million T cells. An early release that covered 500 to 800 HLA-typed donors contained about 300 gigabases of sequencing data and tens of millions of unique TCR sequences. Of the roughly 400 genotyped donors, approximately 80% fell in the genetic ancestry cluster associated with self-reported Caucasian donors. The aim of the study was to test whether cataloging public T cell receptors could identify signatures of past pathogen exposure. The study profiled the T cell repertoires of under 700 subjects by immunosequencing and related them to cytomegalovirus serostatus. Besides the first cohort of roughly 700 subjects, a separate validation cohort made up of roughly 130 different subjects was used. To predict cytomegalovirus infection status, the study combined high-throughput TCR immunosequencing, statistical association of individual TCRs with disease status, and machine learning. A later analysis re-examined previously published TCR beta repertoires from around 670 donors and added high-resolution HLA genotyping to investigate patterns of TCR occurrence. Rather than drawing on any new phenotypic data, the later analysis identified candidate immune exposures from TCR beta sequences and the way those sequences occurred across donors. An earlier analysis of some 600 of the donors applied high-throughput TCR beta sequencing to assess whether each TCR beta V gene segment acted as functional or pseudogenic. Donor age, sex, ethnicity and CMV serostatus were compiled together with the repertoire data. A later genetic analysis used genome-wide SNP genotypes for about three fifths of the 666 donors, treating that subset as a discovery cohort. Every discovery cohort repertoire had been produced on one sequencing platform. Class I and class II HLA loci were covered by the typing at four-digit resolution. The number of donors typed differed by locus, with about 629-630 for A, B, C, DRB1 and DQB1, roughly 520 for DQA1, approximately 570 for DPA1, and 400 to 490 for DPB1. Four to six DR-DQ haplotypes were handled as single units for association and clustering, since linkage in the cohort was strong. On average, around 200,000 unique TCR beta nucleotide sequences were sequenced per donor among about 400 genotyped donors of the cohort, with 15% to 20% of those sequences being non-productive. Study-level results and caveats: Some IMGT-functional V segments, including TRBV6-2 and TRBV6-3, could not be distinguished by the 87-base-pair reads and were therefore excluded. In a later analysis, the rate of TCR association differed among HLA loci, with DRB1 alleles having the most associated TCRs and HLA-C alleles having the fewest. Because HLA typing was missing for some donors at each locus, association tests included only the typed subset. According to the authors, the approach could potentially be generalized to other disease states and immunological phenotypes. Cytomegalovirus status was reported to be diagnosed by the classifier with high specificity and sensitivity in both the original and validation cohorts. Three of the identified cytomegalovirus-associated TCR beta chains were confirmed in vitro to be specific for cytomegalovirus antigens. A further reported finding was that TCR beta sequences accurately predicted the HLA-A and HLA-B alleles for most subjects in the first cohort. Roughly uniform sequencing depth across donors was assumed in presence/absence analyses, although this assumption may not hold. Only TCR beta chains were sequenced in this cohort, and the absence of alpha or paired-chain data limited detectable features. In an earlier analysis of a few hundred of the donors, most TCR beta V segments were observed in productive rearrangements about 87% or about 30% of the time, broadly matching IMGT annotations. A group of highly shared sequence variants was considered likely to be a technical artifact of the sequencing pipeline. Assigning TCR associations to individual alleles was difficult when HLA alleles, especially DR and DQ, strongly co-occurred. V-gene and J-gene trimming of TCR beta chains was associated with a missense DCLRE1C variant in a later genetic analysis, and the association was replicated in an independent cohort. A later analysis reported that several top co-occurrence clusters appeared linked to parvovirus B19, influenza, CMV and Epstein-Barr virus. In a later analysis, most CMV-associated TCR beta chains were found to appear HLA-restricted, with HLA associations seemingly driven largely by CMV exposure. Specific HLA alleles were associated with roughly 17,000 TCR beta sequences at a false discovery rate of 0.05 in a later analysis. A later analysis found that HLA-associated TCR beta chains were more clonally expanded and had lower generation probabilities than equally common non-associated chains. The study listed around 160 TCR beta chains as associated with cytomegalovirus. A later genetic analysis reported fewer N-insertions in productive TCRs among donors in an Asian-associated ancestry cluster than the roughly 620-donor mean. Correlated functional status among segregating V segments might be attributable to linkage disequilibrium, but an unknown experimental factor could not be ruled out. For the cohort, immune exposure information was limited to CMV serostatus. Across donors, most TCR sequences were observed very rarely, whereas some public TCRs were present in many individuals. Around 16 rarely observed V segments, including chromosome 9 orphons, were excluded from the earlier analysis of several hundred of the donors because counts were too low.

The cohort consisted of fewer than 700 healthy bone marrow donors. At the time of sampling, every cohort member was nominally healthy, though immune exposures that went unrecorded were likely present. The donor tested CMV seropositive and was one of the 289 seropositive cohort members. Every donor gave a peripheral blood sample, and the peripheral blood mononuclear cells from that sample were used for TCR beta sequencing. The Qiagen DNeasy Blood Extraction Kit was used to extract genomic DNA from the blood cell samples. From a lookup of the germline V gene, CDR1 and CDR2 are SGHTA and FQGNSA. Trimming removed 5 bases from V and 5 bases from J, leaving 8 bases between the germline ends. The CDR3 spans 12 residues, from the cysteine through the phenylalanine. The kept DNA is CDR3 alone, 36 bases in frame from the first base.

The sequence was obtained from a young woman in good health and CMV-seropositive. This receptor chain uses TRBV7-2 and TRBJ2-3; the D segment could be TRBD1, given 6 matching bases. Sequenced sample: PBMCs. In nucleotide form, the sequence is TGTGCCAGCAGCCGAGGGGGAGATACGCAGTATTTT. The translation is CASSRGGDTQYF.